The 12 T cell receptor beta chains below come from one sample, sequenced in a study of regulatory T cells in long-lasting Graves disease. Regarding time point: newly diagnosed GD, antithyroid drugs for less than 3 months. Preparation of the TCR library used RNA extracted from PBMCs. iRepertoire HTBI primers and Arm-PCR of CDR3 regions built TCR beta libraries. Each CDR3 protein gets one entry after TCRdb re-called the multiplex PCR reads with MiXCR. Of under 700,000 distinct CDR3 sequences in the sample, roughly a sixth were seen once. The data were also submitted as part of a second study, on T cells in Graves' hyperthyroidism and ophthalmopathy.

Sequenced material: peripheral blood mononuclear cells (PBMCs), taken at new diagnosis, from a patient treated with antithyroid drugs. These TCRs come from a woman aged 35-65 years with Graves disease.

This chain links TRBV7-9 with TRBJ1-2; D is ambiguous. V was clipped by 2 bases and J by 6 bases, with 10 bases between them. CDR1 and CDR2 (germline): SEHNR, FQNEAQ (reference sequence). The CDR3 is 13 amino acids. The CDR3 DNA reads TGTGCCAGCAGCTTATTACCGCAGGATGGCTACACCTTC. This gives the protein CASSLLPQDGYTF.

This clonotype was counted only a few times. In DNA form, the CDR3 reads TGTGCCAGCAGTTTTTCGTCGGCCTATGGCTACACCTTC. Protein sequence: CASSFSSAYGYTF. This chain uses TRBV27 with TRBJ1-2; D uncertain. The CDR3 is 13 amino acids. Germline lookup yields CDR1 MNHEY and CDR2 SMNVEV (reference sequence). Trimming pared 3 bases from V and 4 bases from J, leaving 9 bases between.

This clonotype was found many times. This chain joins TRBV27 and TRBJ2-7; D is perhaps TRBD2 (6 bases). Germline CDR1 is MNHEY and CDR2 is SMNVEV (reference sequence). The CDR3 is made up of 15 amino acids. Trimming cost V 5 bases and J 2 bases, with 16 bases left between them. DNA of the CDR3: TGTGCCAGCAGTCTCTATCAGGGAGGTCCCTACGAGCAGTACTTC. Translated: CASSLYQGGPYEQYF.

This clonotype has at least ten counts. The CDR3 loop is CASIKLGAMNTEAFF. The CDR3 DNA sequence: TGTGCCAGCATCAAACTAGGGGCCATGAACACTGAAGCTTTCTTT. The rearrangement joins TRBV12-3 or TRBV12-4 to TRBJ1-1; weak D call: TRBD1 (5 bases). V lost 7 bases and J lost 0, with 15 bases in between. The CDR3 covers 15 residues.

The CDR3 loop is CASSGEEDTGELFF. In nucleotides, the CDR3 is TGTGCCAGCAGCGGAGAAGAGGATACCGGGGAGCTGTTTTTT. The chain recombines TRBV7-9 with TRBJ2-2; D gene uncertain. This CDR3 is built from 14 residues. Germline V gives CDR1 SEHNR, CDR2 FQNEAQ (reference sequence). Between the trimmed V and J ends, which lost 5 bases and 5 bases, there was a span of 12 bases.

The CDR3 bases are TGTGCCAGCAGCGTACATGGAGGGACTCTACCGTCTGGAAACACCATATATTTT. Amino acids: CASSVHGGTLPSGNTIYF. This sequence joins TRBV9 and TRBJ1-3, with D perhaps matching TRBD1 (5 bases). Trimming left V 1 base short and J 1 base short, with 18 bases between. The V gene's germline CDR1 is SGDLS and CDR2 YYNGEE. CDR3 length equals 18 residues.

CDR3 nucleotide sequence: TGTGCCAGTAGTGTCCGGACAGGGGCGTACGAGCAGTACTTC. Amino acid sequence: CASSVRTGAYEQYF. The J gene is TRBJ2-7, the V gene TRBV19; 9 bases align to TRBD1. This CDR3 spans 14 amino acids. The V and J ends lost 5 bases and 4 bases, in that order; junction bases with no gene match: 6. CDR1 is LNHDA and CDR2 is SQIVND in the germline V gene (reference sequence).

In its sample, this clonotype was seen many times. As DNA, the CDR3 is TGTGCCAGCAGTGAACAGACGGTATCCTACGAGCAGTACTTC. Translated, it gives CASSEQTVSYEQYF. The rearrangement joins TRBV6-1 to TRBJ2-7; D gene unclear. Between the trimmed V and J ends, which lost 2 bases and 1 base, there was a span of 9 bases. This CDR3 contains 14 residues. CDR1 and CDR2 (germline): MNHNS, SASEGT.

This clonotype occurred many times. This chain uses TRBV2 with TRBJ2-1; the D is unclear. CDR1 SNHLY and CDR2 FYNNEI come from the germline V gene. The CDR3 spans 14 residues. Trimming pared 5 bases from V and 3 bases from J, leaving 11 bases between. The CDR3 DNA sequence: TGTGCCAGCAGTAACCCGATGGGCTACAATGAGCAGTTCTTC. Translation gives CASSNPMGYNEQFF.

This clonotype was counted ten times or more. The chain has TRBV6-1 and TRBJ1-5, with TRBD1 matching over 12 bases. With 2 bases clipped from V and 6 bases from J, the junction kept 5 bases outside the gene matches. The germline CDR1 and CDR2 sequences are MNHNS and SASEGT. This CDR3 is 16 amino acids long. Here the CDR3 DNA reads TGTGCCAGCAGTGAAATGGGGACAGGGGGCGGTCAGCCCCAGCATTTT. Protein product: CASSEMGTGGGQPQHF.

This clonotype was picked up many times. The chain employs TRBV13 and TRBJ2-7, with 7 positions matching TRBD1. With 5 bases clipped from V and 2 bases from J, the junction kept 6 bases outside the gene matches. The CDR3 length is 14 residues. Germline V gives CDR1 PRHDT, CDR2 FYEKMQ (reference sequence). The CDR3 coding sequence is TGTGCCAGCAGCGCCAGGGACAGACCCTACGAGCAGTACTTC. Protein sequence: CASSARDRPYEQYF.

In its sample, this clonotype was seen a few times. The gene calls are TRBV6-2 or TRBV6-3 and TRBJ2-1; the D gene is possibly TRBD2 (6 bases). From germline, CDR1 is MNHEY and CDR2 SVGEGT. Trimming cost V 6 bases and J 7 bases, with 13 bases left between them. The CDR3 runs 13 residues. The CDR3 bases are TGTGCCAGCAGGTGGGGCGCGGGGAATGAGCAGTTCTTC. Its translation: CASRWGAGNEQFF.